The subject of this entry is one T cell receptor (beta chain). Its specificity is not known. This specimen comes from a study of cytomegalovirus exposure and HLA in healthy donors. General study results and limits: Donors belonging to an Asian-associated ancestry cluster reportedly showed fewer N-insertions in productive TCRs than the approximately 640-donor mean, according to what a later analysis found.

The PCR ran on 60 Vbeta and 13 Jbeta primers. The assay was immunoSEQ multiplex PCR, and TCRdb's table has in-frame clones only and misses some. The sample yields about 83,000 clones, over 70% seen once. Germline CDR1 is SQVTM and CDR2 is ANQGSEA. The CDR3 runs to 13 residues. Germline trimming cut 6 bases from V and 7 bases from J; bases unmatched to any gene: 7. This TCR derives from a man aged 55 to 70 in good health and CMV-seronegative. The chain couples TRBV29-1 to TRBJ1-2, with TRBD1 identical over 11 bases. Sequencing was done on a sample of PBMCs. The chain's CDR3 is CSVPGQGGSGYTF. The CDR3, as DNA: TGCAGCGTCCCGGGACAGGGGGGAAGTGGCTACACCTTC.